The text below deals with one TCR beta chain. Its antigen is not known. Repertoires were generated with immunoSEQ multiplex PCR, while TCRdb's copy carries only in-frame clones and drops some. The repertoire holds about 72,000 clones, with around nine tenths as singletons. The data belong to a study of OX40 agonist ivuxolimab in advanced cancers. Looking at the study overall: Three individuals attained partial responses, comprising one hepatocellular carcinoma case and two cutaneous melanoma cases.

Study findings and constraints: In the 0.1 to 3.0 mg/kg range, CD4+ and CD8+ blood T cells had expanded clonally by week 6. Clonal expansion was among the lowest in partial responders at 0.1-3.0 mg/kg, especially CD8+. Low normalized T-cell clonal expansion was also seen in some nonresponders.

This TCR was sampled from an adult with an advanced solid tumor such as melanoma, head and neck, liver or kidney cancer. This sample comprised CD4+ or CD8+ T cells sorted from blood, obtained in a trial of the OX40 agonist ivuxolimab.

The CDR3 reads CASSHSGRGAGNEQFF. As DNA, the CDR3 is TGTGCCAGCAGCCATAGCGGGAGAGGGGCCGGCAATGAGCAGTTCTTC. The chain couples TRBV4-2 to TRBJ2-1; 9 bases align to TRBD2. This CDR3 is 16 amino acids long. The germline gives CDR1 LGHNA, CDR2 YNFKEQ. Trimming removed 3 bases from V and 6 bases from J; junction bases left unmatched: 9.